This T cell receptor beta chain was recorded in a study of T cells in women clearing cervical HPV infection. Notes on this clone: Its target is unknown. The CDR3 is cut off 3 residues early in the read; its end comes from the germline J gene.

Study results and caveats: Timing of associations relative to infection is unclear; T-cell subsets were not isolated.

The data were produced by immunoSEQ multiplex PCR, yet TCRdb's version contains in-frame clones alone and is incomplete. Its listing shows 46,000 or so clones. Prevalent HPV16 infections were excluded; only incident single HPV16 infections included. HPV was found by MY09/MY11 PCR and dot-blot genotyping. V was cut by 0 bases and J by 3 bases, with 10 bases left in between. Per germline, CDR1 SGDLS and CDR2 YYNGEE. The length of the CDR3 is 14 residues. This clonotype originated in a woman aged 18 to 75 with a cervical HPV16 infection that either progressed to CIN3+ or cleared (not recorded which). Sequencing was carried out using blood buffy coat. The V and J genes are TRBV9 and TRBJ2-7; D gene ambiguous. The sequenced part of the CDR3 DNA is TGTGCCAGCAGCGTAGGACAAATAAACTACGAG. Translation: CASSVGQINYE. The CDR3 in its entirety is CASSVGQINYEQYF.